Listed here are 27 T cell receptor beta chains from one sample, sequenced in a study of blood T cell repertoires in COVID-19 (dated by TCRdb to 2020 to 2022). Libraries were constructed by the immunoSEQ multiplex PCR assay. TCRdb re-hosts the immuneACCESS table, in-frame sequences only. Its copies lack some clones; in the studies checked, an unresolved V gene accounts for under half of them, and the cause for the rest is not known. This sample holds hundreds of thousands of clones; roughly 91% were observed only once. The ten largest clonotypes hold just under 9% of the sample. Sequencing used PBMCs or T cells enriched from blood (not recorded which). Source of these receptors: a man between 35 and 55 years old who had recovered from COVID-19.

The CDR3 loop reads CASRVGEGYGYTF. For the CDR3, the DNA is TGTGCCAGCAGAGTCGGAGAAGGCTATGGCTACACCTTC. The rearrangement joins TRBV4-2 to TRBJ1-2; no reliable D call. From germline, CDR1 is LGHNA and CDR2 YNFKEQ. The CDR3 loop spans 13 amino acids. Trimming left V 6 bases short and J 4 bases short, with 12 bases between.

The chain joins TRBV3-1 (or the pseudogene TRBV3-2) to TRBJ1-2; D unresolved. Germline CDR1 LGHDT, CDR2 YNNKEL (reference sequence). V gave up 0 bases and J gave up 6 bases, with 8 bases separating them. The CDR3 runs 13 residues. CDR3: CASSQDLGDGYTF. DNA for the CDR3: TGTGCCAGCAGCCAAGATCTCGGGGATGGCTACACCTTC.

The CDR3 DNA is TGTGCCAGCAGCTTAGCTTGGCGGGACGGGGGTTATGGCTACACCTTC. It specifies CASSLAWRDGGYGYTF. The chain carries TRBV7-2 and TRBJ1-2, with D possibly matching TRBD1 (5 bases). V shed 0 bases and J shed 5 bases, with 16 bases lying between them. The CDR3 is 16 amino acids. Germline CDR1 is SGHTA and CDR2 is FQGNSA.

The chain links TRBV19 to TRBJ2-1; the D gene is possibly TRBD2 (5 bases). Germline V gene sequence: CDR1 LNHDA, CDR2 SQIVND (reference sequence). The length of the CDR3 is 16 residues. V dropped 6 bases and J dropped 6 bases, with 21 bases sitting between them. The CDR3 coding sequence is TGTGCCAGTAGCATTCTAAGCGGTGCCTTAGGCAATGAGCAGTTCTTC. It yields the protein CASSILSGALGNEQFF. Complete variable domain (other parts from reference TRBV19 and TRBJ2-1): DGGITQSPKYLFRKEGQNVTLSCEQNLNHDAMYWYRQDPGQGLRLIYYSQIVNDFQKGDIAEGYSVSREKKESFPLTVTSAQKNPTAFYLCASSILSGALGNEQFFGPGTRLTVL.

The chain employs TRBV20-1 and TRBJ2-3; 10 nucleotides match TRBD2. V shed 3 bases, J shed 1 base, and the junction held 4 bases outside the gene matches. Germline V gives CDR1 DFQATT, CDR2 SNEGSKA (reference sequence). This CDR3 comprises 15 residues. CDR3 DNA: TGCAGTGCTAGTAGCCTAGCGGGGGGCACAGATACGCAGTATTTT. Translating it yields CSASSLAGGTDTQYF.

This CDR3 is CASSRIGTGQETQYF. The CDR3 DNA reads as TGCGCCAGCAGCAGAATCGGGACAGGACAAGAGACCCAGTACTTC. This chain connects TRBV5-1 to TRBJ2-5; 8 nucleotides match TRBD1. The CDR3 sequence is 15 residues long. Germline V lookup: CDR1 SGHRS, CDR2 YFSETQ. Unmatched junction bases numbered 7, after V lost 4 bases and J lost 2 bases.

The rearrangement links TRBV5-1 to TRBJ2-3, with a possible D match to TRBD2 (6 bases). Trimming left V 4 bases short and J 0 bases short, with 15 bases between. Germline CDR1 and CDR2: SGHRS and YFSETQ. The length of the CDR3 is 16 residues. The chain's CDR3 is CASSGNSGSSTDTQYF. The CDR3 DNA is TGCGCCAGCAGCGGTAATAGCGGAAGTAGCACAGATACGCAGTATTTT.

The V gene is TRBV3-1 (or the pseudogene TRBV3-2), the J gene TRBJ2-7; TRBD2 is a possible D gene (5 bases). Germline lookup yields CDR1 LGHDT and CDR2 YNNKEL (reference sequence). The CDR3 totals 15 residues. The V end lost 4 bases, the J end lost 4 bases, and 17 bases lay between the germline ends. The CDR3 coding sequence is TGTGCCAGCAGCCCCCGGGTAGCGAAAGCATACGAGCAGTACTTC. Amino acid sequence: CASSPRVAKAYEQYF.

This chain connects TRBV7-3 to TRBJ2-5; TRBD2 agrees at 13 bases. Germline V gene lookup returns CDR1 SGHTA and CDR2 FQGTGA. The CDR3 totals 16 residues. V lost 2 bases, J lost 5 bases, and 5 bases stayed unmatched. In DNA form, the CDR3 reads TGTGCCAGCAGCTTAGGGACTAGCGGGACGGGTGAGACCCAGTACTTC. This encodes CASSLGTSGTGETQYF.

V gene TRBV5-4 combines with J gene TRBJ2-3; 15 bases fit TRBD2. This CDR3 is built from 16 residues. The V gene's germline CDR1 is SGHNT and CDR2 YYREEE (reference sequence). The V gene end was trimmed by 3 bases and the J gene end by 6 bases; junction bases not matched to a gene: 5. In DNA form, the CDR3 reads TGTGCCAGCAGCTCGGGGACTAGCGGGAGGTACGATACGCAGTATTTT. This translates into CASSSGTSGRYDTQYF.

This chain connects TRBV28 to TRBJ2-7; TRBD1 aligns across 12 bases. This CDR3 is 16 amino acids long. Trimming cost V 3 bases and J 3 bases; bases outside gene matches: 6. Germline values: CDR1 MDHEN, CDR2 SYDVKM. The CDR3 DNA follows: TGTGCCAGCAGTTTTGGGACAGGGGGCGTAAGCTACGAGCAGTACTTC. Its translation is CASSFGTGGVSYEQYF.

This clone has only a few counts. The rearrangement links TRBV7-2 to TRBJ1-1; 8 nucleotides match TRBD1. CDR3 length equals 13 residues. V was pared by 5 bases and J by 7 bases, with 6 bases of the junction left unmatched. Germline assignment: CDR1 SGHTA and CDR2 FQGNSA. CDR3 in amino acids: CASSAGQGVEAFF. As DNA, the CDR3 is TGTGCCAGCAGCGCCGGACAGGGCGTTGAAGCTTTCTTT.

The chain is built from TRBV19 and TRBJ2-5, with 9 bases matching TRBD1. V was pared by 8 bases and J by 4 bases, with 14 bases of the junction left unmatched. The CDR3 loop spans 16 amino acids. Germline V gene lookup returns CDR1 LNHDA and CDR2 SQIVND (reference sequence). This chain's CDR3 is CASPSSSGQGLETQYF. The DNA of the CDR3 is TGTGCCAGTCCCTCTAGCTCGGGACAGGGATTAGAGACCCAGTACTTC. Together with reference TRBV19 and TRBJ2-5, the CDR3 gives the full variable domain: DGGITQSPKYLFRKEGQNVTLSCEQNLNHDAMYWYRQDPGQGLRLIYYSQIVNDFQKGDIAEGYSVSREKKESFPLTVTSAQKNPTAFYLCASPSSSGQGLETQYFGPGTRLLVL.

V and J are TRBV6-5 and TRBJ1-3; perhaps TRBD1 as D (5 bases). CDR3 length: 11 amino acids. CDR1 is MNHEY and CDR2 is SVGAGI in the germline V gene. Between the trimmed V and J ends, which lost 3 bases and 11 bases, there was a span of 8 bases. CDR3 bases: TGTGCCAGCAGTTATGGAGGGGCCATATATTTT. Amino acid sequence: CASSYGGAIYF.

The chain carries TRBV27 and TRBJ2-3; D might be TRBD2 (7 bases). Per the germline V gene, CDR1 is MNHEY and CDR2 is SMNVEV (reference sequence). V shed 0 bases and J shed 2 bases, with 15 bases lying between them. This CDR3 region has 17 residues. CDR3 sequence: CASSLSYGGGDTDTQYF. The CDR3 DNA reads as TGTGCCAGCAGTTTATCCTACGGCGGGGGCGACACAGATACGCAGTATTTT.

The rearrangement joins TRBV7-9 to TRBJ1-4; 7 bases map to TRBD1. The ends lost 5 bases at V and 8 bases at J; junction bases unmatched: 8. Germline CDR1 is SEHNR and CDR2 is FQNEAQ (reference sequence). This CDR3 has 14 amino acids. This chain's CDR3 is CASSPQGVSEKLFF. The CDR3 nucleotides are TGTGCCAGCAGCCCCCAGGGGGTTAGCGAAAAACTGTTTTTT. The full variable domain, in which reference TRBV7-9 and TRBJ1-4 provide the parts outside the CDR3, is DTGVSQNPRHKITKRGQNVTFRCDPISEHNRLYWYRQTLGQGPEFLTYFQNEAQLEKSRLLSDRFSAERPKGSFSTLEIQRTEQGDSAMYLCASSPQGVSEKLFFGSGTQLSVL.

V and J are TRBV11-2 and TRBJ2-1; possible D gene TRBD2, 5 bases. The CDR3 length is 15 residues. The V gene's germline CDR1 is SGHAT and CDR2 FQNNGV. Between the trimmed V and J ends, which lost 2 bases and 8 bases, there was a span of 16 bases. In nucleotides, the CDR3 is TGTGCCAGCAGCTTAAATCTAGCAGTTAATTATGAGCAGTTCTTC. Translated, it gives CASSLNLAVNYEQFF.

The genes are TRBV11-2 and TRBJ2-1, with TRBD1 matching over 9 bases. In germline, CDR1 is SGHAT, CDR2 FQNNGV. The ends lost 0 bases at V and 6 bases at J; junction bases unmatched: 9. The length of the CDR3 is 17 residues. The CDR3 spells CASSLDSGTGTFNEQFF. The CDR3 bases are TGTGCCAGCAGCTTAGATTCTGGGACAGGGACCTTCAATGAGCAGTTCTTC.

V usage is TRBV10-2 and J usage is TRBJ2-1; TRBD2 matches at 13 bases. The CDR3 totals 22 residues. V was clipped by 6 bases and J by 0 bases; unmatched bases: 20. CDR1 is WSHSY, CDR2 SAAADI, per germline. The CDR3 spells CASRPGLAGQPGAKRSYNEQFF. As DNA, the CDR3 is TGCGCCAGCAGACCGGGACTAGCGGGACAACCTGGGGCTAAGCGCTCCTACAATGAGCAGTTCTTC.

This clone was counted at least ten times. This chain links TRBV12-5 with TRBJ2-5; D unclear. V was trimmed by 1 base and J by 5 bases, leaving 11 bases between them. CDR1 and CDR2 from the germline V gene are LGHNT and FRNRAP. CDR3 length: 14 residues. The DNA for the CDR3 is TGTGCTAGTGGTTTGGGACCAGGCATGGAGACCCAGTACTTC. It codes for CASGLGPGMETQYF.

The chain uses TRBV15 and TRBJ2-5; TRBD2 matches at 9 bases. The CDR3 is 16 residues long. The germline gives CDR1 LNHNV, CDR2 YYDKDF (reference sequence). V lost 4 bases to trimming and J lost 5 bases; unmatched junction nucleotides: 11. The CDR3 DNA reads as TGTGCCACCAGCAAATTGGGACTAGCATCGATGGAGACCCAGTACTTC. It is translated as CATSKLGLASMETQYF.

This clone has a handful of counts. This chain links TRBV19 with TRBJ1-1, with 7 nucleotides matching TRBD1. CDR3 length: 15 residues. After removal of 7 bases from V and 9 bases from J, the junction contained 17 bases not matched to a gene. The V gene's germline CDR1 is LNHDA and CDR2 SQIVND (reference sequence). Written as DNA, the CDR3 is TGTGCCAGTAATGACGCCCGGGACAGCCGACTGAAAGCTTTCTTT. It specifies CASNDARDSRLKAFF.

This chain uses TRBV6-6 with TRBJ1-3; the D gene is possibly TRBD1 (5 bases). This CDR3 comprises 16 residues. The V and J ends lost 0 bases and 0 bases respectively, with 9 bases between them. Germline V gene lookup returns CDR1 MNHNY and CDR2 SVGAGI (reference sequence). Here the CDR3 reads CASSYSSDSSGNTIYF. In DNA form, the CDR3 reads TGTGCCAGCAGTTACTCGTCCGACAGCTCTGGAAACACCATATATTTT.

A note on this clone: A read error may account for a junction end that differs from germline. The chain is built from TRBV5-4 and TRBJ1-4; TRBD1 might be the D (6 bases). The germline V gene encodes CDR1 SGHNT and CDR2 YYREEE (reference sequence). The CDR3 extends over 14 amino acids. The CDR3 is CASSLAGKLGAPTF. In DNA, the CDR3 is TGTGCCAGCAGCTTGGCGGGAAAGTTGGGGGCGCCGACTTTT.

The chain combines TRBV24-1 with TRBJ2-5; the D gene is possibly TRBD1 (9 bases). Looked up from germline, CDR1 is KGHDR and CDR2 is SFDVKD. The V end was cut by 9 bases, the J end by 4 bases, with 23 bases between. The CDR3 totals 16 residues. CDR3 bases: TGTGCCACCGCGGGGGGACAGGGAGTATATACAGAGACCCAGTACTTC. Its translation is CATAGGQGVYTETQYF.

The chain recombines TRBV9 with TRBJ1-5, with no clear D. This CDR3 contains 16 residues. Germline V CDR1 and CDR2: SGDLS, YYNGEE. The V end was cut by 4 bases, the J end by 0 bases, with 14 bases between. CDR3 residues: CASSLGGPNSNQPQHF. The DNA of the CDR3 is TGTGCCAGCAGCCTAGGAGGGCCAAATAGCAATCAGCCCCAGCATTTT.

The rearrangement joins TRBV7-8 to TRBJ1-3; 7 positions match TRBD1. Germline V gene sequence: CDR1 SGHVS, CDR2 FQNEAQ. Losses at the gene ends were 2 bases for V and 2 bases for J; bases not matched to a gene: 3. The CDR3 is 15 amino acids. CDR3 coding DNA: TGTGCCAGCAGCTTACTTCAGGGGGCTGGAAACACCATATATTTT. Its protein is CASSLLQGAGNTIYF.